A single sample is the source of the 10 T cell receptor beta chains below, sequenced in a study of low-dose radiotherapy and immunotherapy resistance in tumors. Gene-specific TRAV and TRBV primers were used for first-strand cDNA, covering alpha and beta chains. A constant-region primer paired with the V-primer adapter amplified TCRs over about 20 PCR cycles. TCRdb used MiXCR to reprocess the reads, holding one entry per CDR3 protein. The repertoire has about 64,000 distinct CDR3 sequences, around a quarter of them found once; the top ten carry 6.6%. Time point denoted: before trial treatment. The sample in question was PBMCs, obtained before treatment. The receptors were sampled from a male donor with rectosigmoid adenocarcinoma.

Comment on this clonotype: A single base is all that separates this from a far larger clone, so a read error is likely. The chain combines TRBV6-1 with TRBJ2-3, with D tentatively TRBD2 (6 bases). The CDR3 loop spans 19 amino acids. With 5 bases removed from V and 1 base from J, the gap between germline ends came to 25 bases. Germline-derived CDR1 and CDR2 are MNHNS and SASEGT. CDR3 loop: CASSYSGSRRAGGTDTQYF. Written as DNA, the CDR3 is TGTGCCAGCAGTTACTCGGGTAGCAGGAGGGCCGGGGGCACAGATACGCAGTATTTT.

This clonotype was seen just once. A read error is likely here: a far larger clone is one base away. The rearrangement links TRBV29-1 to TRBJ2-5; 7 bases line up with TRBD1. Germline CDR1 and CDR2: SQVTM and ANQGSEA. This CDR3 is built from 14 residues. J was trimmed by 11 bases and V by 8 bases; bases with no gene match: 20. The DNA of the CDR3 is TGCAGCACCGAACAGGGGCTTGTTGACAATGAGCAGTACTTC. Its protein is CSTEQGLVDNEQYF.

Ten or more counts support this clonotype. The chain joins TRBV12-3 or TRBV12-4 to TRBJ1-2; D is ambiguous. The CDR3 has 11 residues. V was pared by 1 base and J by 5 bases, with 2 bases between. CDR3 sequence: CASSLGYGYTF. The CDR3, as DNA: TGTGCCAGCAGTTTAGGTTATGGCTACACCTTC.

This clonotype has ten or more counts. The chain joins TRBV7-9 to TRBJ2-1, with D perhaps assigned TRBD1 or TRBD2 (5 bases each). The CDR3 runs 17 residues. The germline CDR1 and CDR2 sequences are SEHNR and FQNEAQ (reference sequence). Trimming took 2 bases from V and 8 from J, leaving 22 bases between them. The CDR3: CASSLNRGTAFKDEQFF. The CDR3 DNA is TGTGCCAGCAGCTTAAATCGAGGGACGGCCTTCAAGGATGAGCAGTTCTTC. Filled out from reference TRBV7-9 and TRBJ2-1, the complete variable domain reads DTGVSQNPRHKITKRGQNVTFRCDPISEHNRLYWYRQTLGQGPEFLTYFQNEAQLEKSRLLSDRFSAERPKGSFSTLEIQRTEQGDSAMYLCASSLNRGTAFKDEQFFGPGTRLTVL.

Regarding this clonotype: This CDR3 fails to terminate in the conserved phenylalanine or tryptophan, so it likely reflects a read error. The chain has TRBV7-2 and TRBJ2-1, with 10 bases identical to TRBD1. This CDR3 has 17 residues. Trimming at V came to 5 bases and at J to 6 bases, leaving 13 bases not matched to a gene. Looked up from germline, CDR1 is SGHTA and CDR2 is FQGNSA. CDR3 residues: CASSPRQGAGGCNEQFV. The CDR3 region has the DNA TGTGCCAGCAGCCCCAGACAGGGGGCTGGGGGCTGCAATGAGCAGTTCGTC.

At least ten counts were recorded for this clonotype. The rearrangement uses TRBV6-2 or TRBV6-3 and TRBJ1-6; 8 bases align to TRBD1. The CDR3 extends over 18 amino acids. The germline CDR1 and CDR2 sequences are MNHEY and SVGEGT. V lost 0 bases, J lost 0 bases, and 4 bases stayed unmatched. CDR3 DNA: TGTGCCAGCAGTTACTCGTCAGGGGGCAACTCCTATAATTCACCCCTCCACTTT. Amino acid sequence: CASSYSSGGNSYNSPLHF.

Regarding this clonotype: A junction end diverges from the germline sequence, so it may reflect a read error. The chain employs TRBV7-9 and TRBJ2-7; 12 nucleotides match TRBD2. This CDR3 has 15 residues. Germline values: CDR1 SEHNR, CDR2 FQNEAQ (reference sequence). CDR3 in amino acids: CASGPVTSGSTEQYF. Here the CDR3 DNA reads TGCGCCAGCGGGCCCGTGACTAGCGGGAGTACCGAGCAGTACTTC.

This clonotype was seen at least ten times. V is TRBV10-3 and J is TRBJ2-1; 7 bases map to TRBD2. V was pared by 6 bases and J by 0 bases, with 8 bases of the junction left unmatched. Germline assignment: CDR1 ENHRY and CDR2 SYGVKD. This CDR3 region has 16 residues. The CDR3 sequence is CAIRTLAGRSYNEQFF. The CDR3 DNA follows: TGTGCCATCAGGACCTTAGCGGGTCGCTCCTACAATGAGCAGTTCTTC.

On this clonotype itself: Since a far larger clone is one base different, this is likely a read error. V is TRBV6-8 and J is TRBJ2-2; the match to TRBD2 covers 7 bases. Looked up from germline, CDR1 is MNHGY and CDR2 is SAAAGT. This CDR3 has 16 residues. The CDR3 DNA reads TGTGACAGCAGTGTCTTCGGGGGGATAAACACCGGGGAGCTGTTTTTT. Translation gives CDSSVFGGINTGELFF.

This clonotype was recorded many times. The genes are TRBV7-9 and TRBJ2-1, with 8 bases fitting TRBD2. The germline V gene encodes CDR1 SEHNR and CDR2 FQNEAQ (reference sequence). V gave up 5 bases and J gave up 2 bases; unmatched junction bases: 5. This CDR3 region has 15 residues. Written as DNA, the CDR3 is TGTGCCAGCAGCCCCGGGGGGGCTGCCTACAATGAGCAGTTCTTC. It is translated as CASSPGGAAYNEQFF.